The 10 T cell receptor beta chains below all came from one sample that was sequenced in a study of PD-1 blockade in mismatch repair-deficient tumors. Profiling relied on immunoSEQ multiplex PCR, and the TCRdb table lists in-frame clones only, not all of them. The data show around 130,000 clones, more than 70% seen once. The material was peripheral blood, obtained roughly 67 weeks after starting pembrolizumab. These receptors were obtained from an adult with mismatch repair-deficient cancer.

V and J are TRBV29-1 and TRBJ2-4; D possibly corresponds to TRBD1 (7 bases). V shed 7 bases and J shed 13 bases, with 23 bases lying between them. CDR1 is SQVTM and CDR2 is ANQGSEA in the germline V gene. This CDR3 comprises 13 residues. The CDR3 sequence: CSALQGSGSRQYF. DNA of the CDR3: TGCAGCGCTCTACAGGGGTCCGGGAGCCGGCAGTACTTC. Complete variable domain (other parts from reference TRBV29-1 and TRBJ2-4): SAVISQKPSRDICQRGTSLTIQCQVDSQVTMMFWYRQQPGQSLTLIATANQGSEATYESGFVIDKFPISRPNLTFSTLTVSNMSPEDSSIYLCSALQGSGSRQYFGAGTRLSVL.

V usage is TRBV5-1 and J usage is TRBJ2-1; 11 bases fit TRBD2. The V and J ends lost 0 bases and 0 bases, in that order; junction bases with no gene match: 11. The CDR3 extends over 20 amino acids. Germline lookup yields CDR1 SGHRS and CDR2 YFSETQ. The CDR3 DNA follows: TGCGCCAGCAGCTTGGGGGGGCTAGCGGGAGGTCGAAGCTCCTACAATGAGCAGTTCTTC. It codes for CASSLGGLAGGRSSYNEQFF.

As DNA, the CDR3 is TGTGCCAGCGGGGAGGGTCCTGGAAACACCATATATTTT. This sequence encodes CASGEGPGNTIYF. V usage is TRBV13 and J usage is TRBJ1-3; D is unclear. CDR1 and CDR2 from the germline V gene are PRHDT and FYEKMQ (reference sequence). CDR3 size: 13 residues. V shed 8 bases and J shed 2 bases, with 10 bases lying between them.

V and J are TRBV7-9 and TRBJ2-3; D call uncertain. CDR3 size: 16 residues. V was trimmed by 5 bases and J by 0 bases, leaving 15 bases between them. The germline V gene encodes CDR1 SEHNR and CDR2 FQNEAQ (reference sequence). The CDR3 spells CASSPRMPVSTDTQYF. Written as DNA, the CDR3 is TGTGCCAGCAGCCCCCGGATGCCAGTCAGCACAGATACGCAGTATTTT. Variable domain in full (rest from reference TRBV7-9 and TRBJ2-3): DTGVSQNPRHKITKRGQNVTFRCDPISEHNRLYWYRQTLGQGPEFLTYFQNEAQLEKSRLLSDRFSAERPKGSFSTLEIQRTEQGDSAMYLCASSPRMPVSTDTQYFGPGTRLTVL.

The chain is built from TRBV7-9 and TRBJ2-7; D may be TRBD2 (6 bases). This CDR3 spans 16 amino acids. V was clipped by 5 bases and J by 2 bases, with 19 bases between them. Germline V CDR1 and CDR2: SEHNR, FQNEAQ (reference sequence). This CDR3 is CASSTPGGGETYEQYF. The CDR3 DNA reads as TGTGCCAGCAGCACCCCCGGGGGTGGGGAAACCTACGAGCAGTACTTC.

The chain carries TRBV19 and TRBJ1-1, with a weak D call TRBD1 (6 bases). Trimming pared 7 bases from V and 1 base from J, leaving 7 bases between. This CDR3 is 12 amino acids long. From germline, CDR1 is LNHDA and CDR2 SQIVND (reference sequence). The DNA of the CDR3 is TGTGCCAGTAAAGGGGGGAACACTGAAGCTTTCTTT. Translation gives CASKGGNTEAFF. Using reference TRBV19 and TRBJ1-1 for the parts outside the CDR3, the full variable domain is DGGITQSPKYLFRKEGQNVTLSCEQNLNHDAMYWYRQDPGQGLRLIYYSQIVNDFQKGDIAEGYSVSREKKESFPLTVTSAQKNPTAFYLCASKGGNTEAFFGQGTRLTVV.

The count of this clone is one. The chain links TRBV10-3 to TRBJ2-7; TRBD2 matches at 8 bases. Germline trimming cut 6 bases from V and 0 bases from J; bases unmatched to any gene: 4. This CDR3 spans 14 amino acids. Germline V CDR1 and CDR2: ENHRY, SYGVKD. Here the CDR3 reads CAISAGTSSYEQYF. For the CDR3, the DNA is TGTGCCATCAGCGCCGGGACTAGCTCCTACGAGCAGTACTTC.

This clone came up a few times. This chain joins TRBV25-1 and TRBJ1-1; D not resolved. Looked up from germline, CDR1 is MGHDK and CDR2 is SYGVNS. CDR3 length equals 12 residues. V dropped 3 bases and J dropped 1 base, with 3 bases sitting between them. CDR3 sequence (DNA): TGTGCCAGCAGTGACAAGAACACTGAAGCTTTCTTT. Its protein product is CASSDKNTEAFF. Filled out from reference TRBV25-1 and TRBJ1-1, the complete variable domain reads EADIYQTPRYLVIGTGKKITLECSQTMGHDKMYWYQQDPGMELHLIHYSYGVNSTEKGDLSSESTVSRIRTEHFPLTLESARPSHTSQYLCASSDKNTEAFFGQGTRLTVV.

V gene TRBV13 combines with J gene TRBJ2-1; 9 bases align to TRBD1. CDR1 PRHDT and CDR2 FYEKMQ come from the germline V gene (reference sequence). CDR3 length: 13 amino acids. V lost 9 bases, J lost 4 bases, and 4 bases stayed unmatched. Written as DNA, the CDR3 is TGTGCCAGTGCCGGGACAGGGTACAATGAGCAGTTCTTC. It specifies CASAGTGYNEQFF.

The chain carries TRBV4-1 and TRBJ2-1; no clear D. The germline gives CDR1 MGHRA, CDR2 YSYEKL. This CDR3 has 14 residues. Deletions cut 1 base from V and 5 bases from J, with 9 bases between. The CDR3: CASSQGPGNNEQFF. CDR3 in DNA: TGCGCCAGCAGCCAAGGGCCCGGAAACAATGAGCAGTTCTTC.